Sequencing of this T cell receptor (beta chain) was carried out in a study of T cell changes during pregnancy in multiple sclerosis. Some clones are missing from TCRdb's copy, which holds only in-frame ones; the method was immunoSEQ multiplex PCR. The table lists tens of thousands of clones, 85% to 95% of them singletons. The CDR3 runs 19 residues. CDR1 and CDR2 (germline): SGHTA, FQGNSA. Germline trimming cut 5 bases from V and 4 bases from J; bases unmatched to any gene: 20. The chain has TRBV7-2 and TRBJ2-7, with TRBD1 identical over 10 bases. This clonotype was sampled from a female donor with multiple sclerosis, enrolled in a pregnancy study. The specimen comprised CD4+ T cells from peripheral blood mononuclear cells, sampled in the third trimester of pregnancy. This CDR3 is CASSVDRGRGPGGPYEQYF. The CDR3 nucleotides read TGTGCCAGCAGCGTCGACAGGGGGCGGGGGCCCGGTGGGCCTTACGAGCAGTACTTC.